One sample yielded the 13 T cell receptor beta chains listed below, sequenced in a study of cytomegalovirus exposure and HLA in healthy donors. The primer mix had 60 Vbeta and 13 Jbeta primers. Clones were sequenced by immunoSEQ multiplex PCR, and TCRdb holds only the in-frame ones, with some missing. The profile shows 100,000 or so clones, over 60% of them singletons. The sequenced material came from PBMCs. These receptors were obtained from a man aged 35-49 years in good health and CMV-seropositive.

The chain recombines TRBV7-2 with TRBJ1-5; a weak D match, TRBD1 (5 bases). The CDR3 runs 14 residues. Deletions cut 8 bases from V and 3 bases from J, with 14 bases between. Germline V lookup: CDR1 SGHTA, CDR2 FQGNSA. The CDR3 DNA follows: TGTGCCAGCGCCCCAGACAGCTACAATCAGCCCCAGCATTTT. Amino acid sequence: CASAPDSYNQPQHF.

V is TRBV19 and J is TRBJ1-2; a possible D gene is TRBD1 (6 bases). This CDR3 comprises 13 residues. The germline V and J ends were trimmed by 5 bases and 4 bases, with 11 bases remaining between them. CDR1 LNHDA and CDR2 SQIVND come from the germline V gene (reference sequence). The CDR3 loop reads CASSAGVSYGYTF. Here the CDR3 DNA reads TGTGCCAGTAGTGCAGGGGTTTCCTATGGCTACACCTTC.

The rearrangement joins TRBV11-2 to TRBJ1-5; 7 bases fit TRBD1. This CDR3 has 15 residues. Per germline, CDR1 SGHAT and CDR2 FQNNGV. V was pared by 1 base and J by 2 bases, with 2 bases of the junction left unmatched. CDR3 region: CASSLGGGRNQPQHF. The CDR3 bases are TGTGCCAGCAGCTTAGGAGGGGGCCGCAATCAGCCCCAGCATTTT.

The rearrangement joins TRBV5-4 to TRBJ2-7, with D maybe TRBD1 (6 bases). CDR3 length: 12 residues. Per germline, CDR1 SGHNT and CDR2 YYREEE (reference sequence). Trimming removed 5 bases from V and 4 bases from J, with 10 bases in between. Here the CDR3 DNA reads TGTGCCAGCAGACTACAGGGTTACGAGCAGTACTTC. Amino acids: CASRLQGYEQYF.

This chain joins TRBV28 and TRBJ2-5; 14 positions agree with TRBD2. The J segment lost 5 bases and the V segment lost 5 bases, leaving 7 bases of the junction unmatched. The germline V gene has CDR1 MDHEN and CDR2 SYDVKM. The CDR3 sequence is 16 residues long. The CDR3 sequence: CASSRGLAGVGETQYF. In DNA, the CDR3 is TGTGCCAGCAGTAGGGGACTAGCGGGAGTAGGTGAGACCCAGTACTTC.

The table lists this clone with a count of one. In DNA form, the CDR3 reads TGTGCCAGCAGCGTCCAGGGGGCCCCAGATACGCAGTATTTT. Its translation is CASSVQGAPDTQYF. The gene calls are TRBV9 and TRBJ2-3; 8 bases agree with TRBD1. This CDR3 spans 14 amino acids. Losses at the gene ends were 2 bases for V and 4 bases for J; bases not matched to a gene: 3. The germline CDR1 and CDR2 sequences are SGDLS and YYNGEE.

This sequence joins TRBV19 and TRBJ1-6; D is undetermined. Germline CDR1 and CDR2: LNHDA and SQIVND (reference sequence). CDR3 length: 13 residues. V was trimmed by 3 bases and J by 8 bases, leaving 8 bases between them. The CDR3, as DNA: TGTGCCAGTAGTATGGGCAGCTATTCACCCCTCCACTTT. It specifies CASSMGSYSPLHF.

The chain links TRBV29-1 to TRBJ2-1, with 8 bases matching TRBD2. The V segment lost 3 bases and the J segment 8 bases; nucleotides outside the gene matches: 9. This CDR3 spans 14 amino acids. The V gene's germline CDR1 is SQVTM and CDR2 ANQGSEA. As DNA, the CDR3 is TGCAGCGTTGACGGAGGTAGCGGGATACATGAGCAGTTCTTC. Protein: CSVDGGSGIHEQFF.

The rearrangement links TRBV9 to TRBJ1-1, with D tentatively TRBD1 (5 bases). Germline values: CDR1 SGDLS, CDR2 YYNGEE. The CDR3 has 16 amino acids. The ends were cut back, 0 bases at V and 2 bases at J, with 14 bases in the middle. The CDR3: CASSVDGRGLNTEAFF. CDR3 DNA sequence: TGTGCCAGCAGCGTAGACGGTCGGGGACTTAACACTGAAGCTTTCTTT.

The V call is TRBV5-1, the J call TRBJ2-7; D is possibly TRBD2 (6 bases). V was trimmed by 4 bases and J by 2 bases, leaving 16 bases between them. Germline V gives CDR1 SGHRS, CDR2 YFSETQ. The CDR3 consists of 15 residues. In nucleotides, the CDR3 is TGCGCCAGCAGCCCAGGTGGGGGGAACACCTACGAGCAGTACTTC. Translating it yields CASSPGGGNTYEQYF.

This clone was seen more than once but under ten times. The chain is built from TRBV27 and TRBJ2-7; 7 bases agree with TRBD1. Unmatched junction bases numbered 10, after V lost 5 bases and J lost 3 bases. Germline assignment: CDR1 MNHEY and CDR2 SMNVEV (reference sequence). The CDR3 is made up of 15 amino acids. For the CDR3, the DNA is TGTGCCAGCAGTCCCCGACAGGGTCGGAGCTACGAGCAGTACTTC. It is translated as CASSPRQGRSYEQYF.

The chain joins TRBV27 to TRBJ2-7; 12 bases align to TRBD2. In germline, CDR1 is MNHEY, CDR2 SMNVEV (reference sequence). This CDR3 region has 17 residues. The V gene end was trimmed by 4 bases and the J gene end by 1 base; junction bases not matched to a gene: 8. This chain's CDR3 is CASSSYTLAGGSYEQYF. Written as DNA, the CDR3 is TGTGCCAGCAGTTCCTACACCCTAGCGGGAGGGTCCTACGAGCAGTACTTC.

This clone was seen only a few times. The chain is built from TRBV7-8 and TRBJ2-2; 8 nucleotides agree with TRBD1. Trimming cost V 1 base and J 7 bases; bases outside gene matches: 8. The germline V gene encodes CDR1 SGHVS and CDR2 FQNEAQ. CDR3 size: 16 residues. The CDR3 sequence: CASSLGAGGRIGELFF. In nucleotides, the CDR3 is TGTGCCAGCAGCTTAGGAGCAGGGGGCCGAATCGGGGAGCTGTTTTTT.